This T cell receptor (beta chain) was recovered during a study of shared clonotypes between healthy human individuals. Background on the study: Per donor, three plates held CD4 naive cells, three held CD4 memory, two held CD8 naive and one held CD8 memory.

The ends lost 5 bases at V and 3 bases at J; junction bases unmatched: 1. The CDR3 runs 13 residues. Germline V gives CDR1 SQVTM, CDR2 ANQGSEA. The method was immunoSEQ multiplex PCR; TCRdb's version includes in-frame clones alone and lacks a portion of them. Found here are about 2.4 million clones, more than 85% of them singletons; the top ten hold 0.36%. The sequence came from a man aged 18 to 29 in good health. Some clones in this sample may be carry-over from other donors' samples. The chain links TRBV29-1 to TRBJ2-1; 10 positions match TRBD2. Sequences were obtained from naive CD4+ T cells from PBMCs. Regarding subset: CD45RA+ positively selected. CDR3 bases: TGCAGCGTTAGCGGGAGGGGCTACAATGAGCAGTTCTTC. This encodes CSVSGRGYNEQFF.